The entry below gives a single T cell receptor (beta chain) sequence along with its context. The data originate from a study of CD8 T cells in Susac syndrome. This CDR3 has 15 residues. V shed 7 bases and J 1 base; nucleotides not matched to a gene: 9. From germline, CDR1 is MNHEY and CDR2 SVGEGT. The RNA input was 0.5 to 1 ug, and it was reverse transcribed with random hexamers. By means of immunoSEQ multiplex PCR, TCR beta CDR3 spanning 54 Vbeta and 13 Jbeta underwent amplification. MiXCR, applied by TCRdb to the immunoSEQ multiplex PCR reads, yields one record per CDR3 protein. The profile covers roughly 150,000 distinct CDR3 sequences, with roughly 94% appearing a single time and about 0.094% taken by the ten largest. TCR beta from blood CD8+ and CD4+ T cells was sequenced. Relapsing-remitting disease, either stable or active, was present in the treatment-naive patients who were the multiple sclerosis controls.

Sequences were obtained from CD4+ T cells from PBMCs. The chain joins TRBV6-2 or TRBV6-3 to TRBJ2-5; TRBD1 aligns across 7 bases. This clonotype was sampled from a human donor with multiple sclerosis. CDR3 sequence (DNA): TGTGCCAGCAAAAACAGGGGTTCGACCCAAGAGACCCAGTACTTC. This codes for CASKNRGSTQETQYF.